This T cell receptor beta chain was profiled in a study of cytomegalovirus exposure and HLA in healthy donors. Each donor's status was that of a healthy bone marrow donor. CDR1 and CDR2 (germline): SGHRS, YFSETQ. The V segment lost 5 bases and the J segment 4 bases; nucleotides outside the gene matches: 21. The CDR3 is 20 residues long. 13 Jbeta primers and 60 Vbeta primers were used for the PCR. The data were produced by immunoSEQ multiplex PCR, yet TCRdb's version contains in-frame clones alone and is incomplete. The top ten hold roughly 2.5% of the sample, which has about 150,000 clones, around 83% seen once.

The sequenced material came from PBMCs. This clonotype was obtained from a man aged 25 to 40 in good health and CMV-seropositive. The V gene is TRBV5-1, the J gene TRBJ2-1, with TRBD2 matching over 10 bases. This CDR3 reads CASSGRQGGYRTSGYNEQFF. The CDR3 DNA sequence: TGCGCCAGCAGTGGTCGACAGGGAGGGTATCGGACTAGCGGATACAATGAGCAGTTCTTC.